This T cell receptor beta chain was captured by sequencing in a study of CD8 T cells in Susac syndrome. cDNA came from about 0.46 to 1 ug RNA primed by random hexamers. TCRdb reanalysed the immunoSEQ multiplex PCR reads using MiXCR and keeps one entry per CDR3 protein. The data show approximately 74,000 distinct CDR3 sequences, with over 85% seen just once and approximately 1% held by the top ten. Trimming took off 4 bases at V and 5 bases at J, with 20 bases between the two ends. CDR3 length equals 16 residues. Per the germline V gene, CDR1 is PRHDT and CDR2 is FYEKMQ (reference sequence). This TCR derives from a human donor with Susac syndrome. The sequencing input was CD8+ T cells from PBMCs. The rearrangement uses TRBV13 and TRBJ1-1, with no clear D. The CDR3 sequence: CASSSTKHLVGTEAFF. CDR3 DNA: TGTGCCAGCAGCTCGACGAAGCATCTGGTCGGGACTGAAGCTTTCTTT.